A single T cell receptor (beta chain) is shown here with its context. The antigen is undetermined. Trimming took 4 bases from V and 9 from J; bases not matched to a gene: 18. Germline lookup yields CDR1 SGDLS and CDR2 YYNGEE. The CDR3 extends over 16 amino acids. TCRdb keeps only in-frame clones here, not all; method: immunoSEQ multiplex PCR. The sample lists more than 75,000 clones; around 86% were seen once. This record belongs to a study of radiotherapy plus CTLA-4 blockade in lung cancer. Study-wide findings and caveats: Reports state that early shifts in blood T cell clones, with interferon-beta, best predicted response.

Here the sequenced sample was peripheral blood, taken from a patient treated with radiotherapy plus ipilimumab. The chain joins TRBV9 to TRBJ2-5; 7 bases are shared with TRBD1. This sequence was found in a human donor with non-small cell lung cancer who had stable disease on radiotherapy plus ipilimumab. This CDR3 is CASSPREGAPLEAQYF. CDR3 sequence (DNA): TGTGCCAGCAGCCCTCGCGAGGGGGCGCCTTTGGAGGCCCAGTACTTC.